This T cell receptor beta chain was sequenced for a study of cytotoxic CD8 clonotypes in ibrutinib-treated CLL (dated by TCRdb to the early 2020s). About the full investigation: The cohort included roughly 15 treatment-naive and around 10 relapsed/refractory patients; under 18 were IGHV unmutated. Responses were partial in 24 patients and complete in 2; after median 68 months follow-up, roughly 15 stayed in remission and 12 progressed. Longitudinal samples were available for about 30% of the roughly 90 trial participants. On average, each sample yielded around 230,000 productive templates and 94,082 productive rearrangements. Samples at response were collected after a median of 12 months of treatment, with a range of roughly 6 to 40 months. Cryopreserved peripheral blood mononuclear cells were obtained before treatment, at response, and at either sustained remission or disease progression. Study-wide conclusions, independent of this receptor: Lymph node repertoires were not examined, and the timing of sampling was not matched between patients in sustained remission and those whose disease progressed. Public clonotypes were rare and either shrank or stayed stable during treatment, and the rise in clonality at ibrutinib response reflected expansion of private clonotypes. Clonality rose at ibrutinib response, remained stable during sustained remission, and dropped back toward baseline at progression. Baseline clonality exceeded that of age-matched healthy donors and correlated strongly with circulating CD8+ T-cell counts.

Note on this clone: Its antigen is unknown. The sample holds no much larger clone one base away, and base qualities are not on file.

The goal of deep resolution MiSeq sequencing was a depth between 1 in 1 million and 1 in 200,000 T cells, and coverage averaged 10x per clonotype. TCR beta libraries were generated with the immunoSEQ hsTCRB Kit. Per the source publication's procedure: ImmunoSEQ Data Assistant and ImmunoSEQ Analyzer were used for data analysis, and V, D and J genes were assigned according to IMGT definitions. Clonality, with values ranging from 0 to 1, was calculated as one minus the normalized Shannon entropy of productive rearrangement frequencies. Only overrepresented clonotypes making up at least 0.05% of the repertoire of each patient were included in the public clonotype analysis. About a dozen repertoires from age-matched healthy donors, obtained from immuneACCESS, served as clonality controls. TCRdb obtained this table from immuneACCESS and retained in-frame rearrangements with V and J assigned. These tables miss some clones; where compared with another copy, unresolved V genes account for less than half of the shortfall, and the remainder is unexplained. Clone size and V and J calls were adopted from that table, with D and trimming inferred from the DNA. The sample table lists approximately 80,000 clones, roughly 84% of them with a count of one. The leading ten clones occupy under 7% of the sample.

CDR1 and CDR2 (MDHEN, SYDVKM) derive from the germline V gene. The CDR3 spans 17 residues, from the cysteine through the phenylalanine. The only DNA kept is the CDR3, 51 bases in frame from the first base. V was cut back by 5 bases and J by 0 bases, leaving a gap of 19 bases between them. For TCR beta library preparation, approximately 2 micrograms of genomic DNA were extracted from the cryopreserved PBMCs. Longitudinal blood samples from CLL patients on ibrutinib monotherapy were analyzed using high-throughput TCR beta sequencing. The patients took part in an open-label, single-center phase 2 trial of ibrutinib monotherapy.

The starting material was PBMCs, obtained before ibrutinib treatment. The chain uses TRBV28 and TRBJ1-1; TRBD1 is perhaps the D gene, given 5 matching bases. The source of this sequence is a human donor with chronic lymphocytic leukemia. In nucleotide form, the sequence is TGTGCCAGCAGTCCGAGGACTGCCGGGACCTTGAACACTGAAGCTTTCTTT. This is translated as CASSPRTAGTLNTEAFF.